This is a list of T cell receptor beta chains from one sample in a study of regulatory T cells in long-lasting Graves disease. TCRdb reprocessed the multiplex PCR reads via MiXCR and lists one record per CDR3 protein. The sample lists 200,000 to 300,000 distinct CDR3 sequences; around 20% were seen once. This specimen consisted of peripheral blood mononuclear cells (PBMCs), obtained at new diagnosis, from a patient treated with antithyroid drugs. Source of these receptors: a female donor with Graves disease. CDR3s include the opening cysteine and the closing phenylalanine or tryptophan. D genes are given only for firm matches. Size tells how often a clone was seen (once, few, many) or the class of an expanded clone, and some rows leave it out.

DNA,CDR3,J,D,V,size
TGCAGTGCTAGTATGGCGGGAACGGAGACCCAGTACTTC,CSASMAGTETQYF,TRBJ2-5,-,TRBV20-1,many
TGTGCCAGCAGTTACCCGACTAGCGGGGGGCAACAAGAGACCCAGTACTTC,CASSYPTSGGQQETQYF,TRBJ2-5,TRBD2,TRBV6-5,-
TGTGCCAGCAGTGAGCTCGGGACGGCTAATGAAAAACTGTTTTTT,CASSELGTANEKLFF,TRBJ1-4,-,TRBV2,many
TGCAGTGCCCACGCCGTTTTAAGCACAGATACGCAGTATTTT,CSAHAVLSTDTQYF,TRBJ2-3,-,TRBV20-1,many
TGTGCCAGCAGTTACGGCCGGGGAGGGTATGCTGGAAACACCATATATTTT,CASSYGRGGYAGNTIYF,TRBJ1-3,-,TRBV6-2/TRBV6-3,-
TGTGCCAGCAGTTTGGGGCAGGGGTCTTCACCCCTCCACTTT,CASSLGQGSSPLHF,TRBJ1-6,-,TRBV12-3/TRBV12-4,many
TGTGCCAGCAGCCGCCAACTAGCGGGGGGACGGAATGAGCAGTTCTTC,CASSRQLAGGRNEQFF,TRBJ2-1,TRBD2,TRBV7-8,many
TGTGCCAGCTCACCTCCGGGACTAGCGACTTCCTACGAGCAGTACTTC,CASSPPGLATSYEQYF,TRBJ2-7,TRBD2,TRBV18,-
TGCGCCAGCAGCCAAGACTCGCCTACTAGCGGGAATAATGAGCAGTTCTTC,CASSQDSPTSGNNEQFF,TRBJ2-1,TRBD2,TRBV4-3,many
TGTGCCACGGGGGGGACTAGCGGGATCACAGATACGCAGTATTTT,CATGGTSGITDTQYF,TRBJ2-3,TRBD2,TRBV24-1,-
TGTGCCAGCAGCTCTCGATATTTTTTCGGGGAGGGAGGGGCCTACGGGCAGTACTTC,CASSSRYFFGEGGAYGQYF,TRBJ2-7,TRBD2,TRBV5-4,-
TGTGCCAGCACCTACTATAGCGGGGGTCCCTACGAGCAGTACTTC,CASTYYSGGPYEQYF,TRBJ2-7,TRBD2,TRBV7-2,many
TGTGCCAGCTCTATTCGAGGAGGACAGGGGAAAGAGACCCAGTACTTC,CASSIRGGQGKETQYF,TRBJ2-5,TRBD1,TRBV7-2,-
TGCGCCAGCTGCAGGGACAGGTCGCTTGGCTATACCTTC,CASCRDRSLGYTF,TRBJ1-2,TRBD1,TRBV3-1,-
TGTGCCAGCAGCCACCTAAAGTCGGGGGATTCTTACAATGAGCAGTTCTTC,CASSHLKSGDSYNEQFF,TRBJ2-1,-,TRBV7-6,many
TGCGCCAGCAGCTTCGCCGGGGCCAACGAGCAGTACTTC,CASSFAGANEQYF,TRBJ2-7,-,TRBV5-1,-
TGTGCCAGCAGTACAGGGGATCAGCCCCAGCATTTT,CASSTGDQPQHF,TRBJ1-5,TRBD1,TRBV6-1,few
TGTGCCAGCAGCCCGCAGGGGGGCTCTCAGCCCCAGCATTTT,CASSPQGGSQPQHF,TRBJ1-5,TRBD1,TRBV3-1,many
TGTGCCAGCACCAAGCGTGGGGGCGACTGGAACACTGAAGCTTTCTTT,CASTKRGGDWNTEAFF,TRBJ1-1,-,TRBV7-8,many
TGTGCCAGCAGTTACACAGGGACGGACTATGGCTACACCTTC,CASSYTGTDYGYTF,TRBJ1-2,-,TRBV6-2/TRBV6-3,few
TGTGCCAGCAGCCTAGGACAGACAACCTACAATGAGCAGTTCTTC,CASSLGQTTYNEQFF,TRBJ2-1,-,TRBV7-8,many
TGTGCCAGCAGCTTAGATCTCGTAGCGGGGATAAGGTCGCAGTATTTT,CASSLDLVAGIRSQYF,TRBJ2-3,TRBD2,TRBV11-2,many